Here is one TCR beta chain with its context. Its cognate antigen is unknown. PCR was performed using 60 Vbeta and 13 Jbeta primers. Libraries were prepared by immunoSEQ multiplex PCR; TCRdb keeps only in-frame clonotypes and omits some of them. The top ten hold approximately 1.5% of the sample, which has some 130,000 clones, about 72% seen once. Trimming removed 5 bases from V and 5 bases from J, with 13 bases in between. This CDR3 has 13 amino acids. Germline assignment: CDR1 SEHNR and CDR2 FQNEAQ (reference sequence). The sample comes from a study of cytomegalovirus exposure and HLA in healthy donors. Study-wide findings and caveats: Most TCR sequences showed up rarely, but some public TCRs showed up in many donors. Of the V segments, some could not be distinguished, including TRBV6-2 and TRBV6-3, and were excluded. In a later analysis, donors in an Asian-associated ancestry cluster reportedly had fewer N-insertions in productive TCRs than the cohort mean. Beyond CMV serostatus, there was no information to go on about immune exposure.

Sequences were obtained from PBMCs. The chain links TRBV7-9 to TRBJ2-7; no firm D call. This receptor was obtained from a female donor in good health and CMV-seronegative. CDR3: CASSQSPGDEQYF. The CDR3 DNA follows: TGTGCCAGCAGCCAAAGCCCGGGTGACGAGCAGTACTTC.